Detailed here is one T cell receptor (beta chain). Its antigen is not identified. CDR1 MNHNS and CDR2 SASEGT come from the germline V gene. This CDR3 contains 14 residues. Trimming took off 3 bases at V and 6 bases at J, with 12 bases between the two ends. This specimen belongs to a study of monozygotic twins with cystic fibrosis. Study-wide findings and caveats: Low clonality (median roughly 0.009) suggested a mostly naive repertoire. V usage most resembled the co-twin in 13 of 16 pairs.

Some clones are missing from TCRdb's copy, which holds only in-frame ones; the method was immunoSEQ multiplex PCR. The sample has roughly 30,000 clones, around 90% seen once; the top ten hold around 0.99%. Sequenced material: blood. The source of this sequence is a girl aged 2-10 years with cystic fibrosis. V is TRBV6-1 and J is TRBJ1-5; D may be TRBD1 (6 bases). The chain's CDR3 is CASSDLGGGQPQHF. The CDR3 region has the DNA TGTGCCAGCAGTGATTTAGGGGGTGGTCAGCCCCAGCATTTT.